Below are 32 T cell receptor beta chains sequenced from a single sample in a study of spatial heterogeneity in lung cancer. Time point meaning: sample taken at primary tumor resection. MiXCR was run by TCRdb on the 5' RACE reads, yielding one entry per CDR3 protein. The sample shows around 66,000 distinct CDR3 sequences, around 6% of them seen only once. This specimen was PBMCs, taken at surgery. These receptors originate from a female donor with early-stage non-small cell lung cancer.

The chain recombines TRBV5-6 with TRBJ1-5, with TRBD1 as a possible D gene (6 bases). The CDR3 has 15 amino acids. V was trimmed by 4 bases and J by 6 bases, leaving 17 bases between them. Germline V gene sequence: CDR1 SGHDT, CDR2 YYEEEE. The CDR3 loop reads CASSLYSGEGQPQHF. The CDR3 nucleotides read TGTGCCAGCAGCCTTTATTCAGGGGAGGGTCAGCCCCAGCATTTT. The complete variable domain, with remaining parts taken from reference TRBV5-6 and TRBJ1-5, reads DAGVTQSPTHLIKTRGQQVTLRCSPKSGHDTVSWYQQALGQGPQFIFQYYEEEERQRGNFPDRFSGHQFPNYSSELNVNALLLGDSALYLCASSLYSGEGQPQHFGDGTRLSIL.

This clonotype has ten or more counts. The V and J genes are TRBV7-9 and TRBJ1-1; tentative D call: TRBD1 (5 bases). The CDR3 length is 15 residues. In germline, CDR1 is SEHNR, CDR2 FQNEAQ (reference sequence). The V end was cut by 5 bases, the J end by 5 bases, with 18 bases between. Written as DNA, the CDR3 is TGTGCCAGCAGCAGTAAAGAGGGGTTAGGGACTGAAGCTTTCTTT. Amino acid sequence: CASSSKEGLGTEAFF.

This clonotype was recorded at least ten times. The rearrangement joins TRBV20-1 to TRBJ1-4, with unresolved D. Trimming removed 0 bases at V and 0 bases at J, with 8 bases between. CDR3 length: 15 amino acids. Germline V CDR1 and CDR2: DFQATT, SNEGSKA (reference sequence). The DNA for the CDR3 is TGCAGTGCTAGAGATCCCACTACAACTAATGAAAAACTGTTTTTT. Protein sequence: CSARDPTTTNEKLFF.

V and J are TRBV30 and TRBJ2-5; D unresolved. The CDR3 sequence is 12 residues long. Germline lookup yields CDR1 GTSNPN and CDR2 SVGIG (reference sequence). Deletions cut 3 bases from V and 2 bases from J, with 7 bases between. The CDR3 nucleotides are TGTGCCTGGAGCCTGGGTCAAGAGACCCAGTACTTC. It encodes CAWSLGQETQYF. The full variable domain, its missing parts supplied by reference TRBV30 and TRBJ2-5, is SQTIHQWPATLVQPVGSPLSLECTVEGTSNPNLYWYRQAAGRGLQLLFYSVGIGQISSEVPQNLSASRPQDRQFILSSKKLLLSDSGFYLCAWSLGQETQYFGPGTRLLVL.

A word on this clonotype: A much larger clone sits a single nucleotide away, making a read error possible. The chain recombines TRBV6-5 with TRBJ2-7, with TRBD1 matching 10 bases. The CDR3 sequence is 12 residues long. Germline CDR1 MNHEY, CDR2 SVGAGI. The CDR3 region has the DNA TGTGTCAGCAGTCGGACAGGGGGCGAGCAGTACGTC. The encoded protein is CVSSRTGGEQYV.

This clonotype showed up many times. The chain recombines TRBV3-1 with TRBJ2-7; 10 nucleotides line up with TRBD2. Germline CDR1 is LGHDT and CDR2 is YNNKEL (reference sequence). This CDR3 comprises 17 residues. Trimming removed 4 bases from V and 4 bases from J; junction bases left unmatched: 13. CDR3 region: CASSPSSISGRSYEQYF. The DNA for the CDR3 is TGTGCCAGCAGCCCCTCCTCCATTAGCGGGAGGTCGTACGAGCAGTACTTC.

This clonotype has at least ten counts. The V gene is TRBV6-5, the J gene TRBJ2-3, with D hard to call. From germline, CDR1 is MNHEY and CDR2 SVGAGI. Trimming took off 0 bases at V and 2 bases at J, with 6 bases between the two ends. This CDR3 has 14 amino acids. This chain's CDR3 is CASSYSEFTDTQYF. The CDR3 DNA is TGTGCCAGCAGTTACTCCGAATTCACAGATACGCAGTATTTT.

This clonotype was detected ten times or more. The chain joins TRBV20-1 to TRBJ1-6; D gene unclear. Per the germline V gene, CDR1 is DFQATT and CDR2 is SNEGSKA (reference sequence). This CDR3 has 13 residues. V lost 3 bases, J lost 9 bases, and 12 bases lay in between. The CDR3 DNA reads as TGCAGTGCTAGGAGGCTCGAAGGTTCACCCCTCCACTTT. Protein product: CSARRLEGSPLHF.

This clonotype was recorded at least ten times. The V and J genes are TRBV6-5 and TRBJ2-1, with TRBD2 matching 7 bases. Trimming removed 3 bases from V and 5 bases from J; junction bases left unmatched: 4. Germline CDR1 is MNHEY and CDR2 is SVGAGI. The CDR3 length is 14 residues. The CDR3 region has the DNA TGTGCCAGCAGTTATGGACTAGTTAACAATGAGCAGTTCTTC. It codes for CASSYGLVNNEQFF.

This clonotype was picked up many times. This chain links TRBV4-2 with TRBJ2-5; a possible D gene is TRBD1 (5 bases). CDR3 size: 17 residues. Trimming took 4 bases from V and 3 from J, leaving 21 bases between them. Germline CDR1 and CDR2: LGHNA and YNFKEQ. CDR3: CASSRQVGADGEETQYF. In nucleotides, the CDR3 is TGTGCCAGCAGCCGTCAGGTTGGGGCGGATGGGGAAGAGACCCAGTACTTC.

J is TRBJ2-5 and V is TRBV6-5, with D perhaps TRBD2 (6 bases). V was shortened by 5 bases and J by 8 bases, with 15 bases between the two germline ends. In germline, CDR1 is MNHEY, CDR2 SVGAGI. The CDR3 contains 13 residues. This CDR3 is CASSPPSAPTQYF. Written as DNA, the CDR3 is TGTGCCAGCAGTCCTCCTAGCGCCCCTACCCAGTACTTC.

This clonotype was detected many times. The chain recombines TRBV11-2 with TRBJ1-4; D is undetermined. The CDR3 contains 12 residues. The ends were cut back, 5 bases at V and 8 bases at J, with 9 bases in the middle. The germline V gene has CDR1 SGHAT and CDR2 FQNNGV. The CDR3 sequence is CASSPGGEKLFF. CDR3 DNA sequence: TGTGCCAGCAGCCCCGGAGGGGAAAAACTGTTTTTT.

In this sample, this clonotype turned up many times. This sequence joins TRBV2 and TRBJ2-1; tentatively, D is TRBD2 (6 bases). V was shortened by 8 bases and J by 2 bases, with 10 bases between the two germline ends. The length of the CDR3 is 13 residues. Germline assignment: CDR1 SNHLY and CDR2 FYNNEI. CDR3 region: CASRDFPYNEQFF. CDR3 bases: TGTGCCAGCCGGGACTTCCCCTACAATGAGCAGTTCTTC.

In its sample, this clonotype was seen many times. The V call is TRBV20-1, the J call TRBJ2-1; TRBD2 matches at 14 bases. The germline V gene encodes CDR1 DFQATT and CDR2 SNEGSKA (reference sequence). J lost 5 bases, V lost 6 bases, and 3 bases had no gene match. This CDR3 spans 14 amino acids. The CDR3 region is CSAPTSGGDNEQFF. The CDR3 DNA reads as TGCAGTGCCCCGACTAGCGGGGGGGACAATGAGCAGTTCTTC.

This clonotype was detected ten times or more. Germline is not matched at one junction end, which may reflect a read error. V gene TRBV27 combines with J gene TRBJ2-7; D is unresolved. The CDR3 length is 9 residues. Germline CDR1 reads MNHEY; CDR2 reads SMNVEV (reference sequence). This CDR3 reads CPVSNEQYF. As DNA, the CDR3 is TGTCCAGTCTCCAACGAGCAGTACTTC.

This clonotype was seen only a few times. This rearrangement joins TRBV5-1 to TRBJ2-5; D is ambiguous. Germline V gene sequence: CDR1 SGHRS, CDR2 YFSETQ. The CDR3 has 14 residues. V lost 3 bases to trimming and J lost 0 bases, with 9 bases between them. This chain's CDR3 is CASSSSMYQETQYF. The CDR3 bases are TGCGCCAGCAGCTCCAGTATGTACCAAGAGACCCAGTACTTC. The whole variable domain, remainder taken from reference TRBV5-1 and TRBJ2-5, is KAGVTQTPRYLIKTRGQQVTLSCSPISGHRSVSWYQQTPGQGLQFLFEYFSETQRNKGNFPGRFSGRQFSNSRSEMNVSTLELGDSALYLCASSSSMYQETQYFGPGTRLLVL.

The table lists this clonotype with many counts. The DNA of the CDR3 is TGTGCCAGCAGTGTTAGGACAGGGAACACCGGGGAGCTGTTTTTT. Its protein product is CASSVRTGNTGELFF. The gene calls are TRBV7-9 and TRBJ2-2; 7 nucleotides agree with TRBD1. Germline V CDR1 and CDR2: SEHNR, FQNEAQ (reference sequence). CDR3 size: 15 residues. V shed 6 bases and J 1 base; nucleotides not matched to a gene: 5.

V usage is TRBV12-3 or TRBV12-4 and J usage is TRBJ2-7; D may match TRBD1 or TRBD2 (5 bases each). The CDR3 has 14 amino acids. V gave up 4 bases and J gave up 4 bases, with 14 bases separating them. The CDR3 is CASSSSAEGYEQYV. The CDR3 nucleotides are TGTGCCAGCAGTTCCTCGGCCGAGGGGTACGAGCAGTACGTC.

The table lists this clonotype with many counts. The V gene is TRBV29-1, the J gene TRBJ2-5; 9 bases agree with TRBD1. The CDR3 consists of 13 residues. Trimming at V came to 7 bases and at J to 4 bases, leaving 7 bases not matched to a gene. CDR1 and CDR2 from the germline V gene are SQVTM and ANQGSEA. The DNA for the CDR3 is TGCAGCGGCCGGGACAGGGTTTCAGAGACCCAGTACTTC. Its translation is CSGRDRVSETQYF.

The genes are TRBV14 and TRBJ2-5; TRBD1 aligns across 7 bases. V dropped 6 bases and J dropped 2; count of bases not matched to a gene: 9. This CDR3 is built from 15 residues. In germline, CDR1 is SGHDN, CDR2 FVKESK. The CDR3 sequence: CASRLAGTAQETQYF. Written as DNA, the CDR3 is TGTGCCAGCAGGCTGGCCGGGACAGCTCAAGAGACCCAGTACTTC.

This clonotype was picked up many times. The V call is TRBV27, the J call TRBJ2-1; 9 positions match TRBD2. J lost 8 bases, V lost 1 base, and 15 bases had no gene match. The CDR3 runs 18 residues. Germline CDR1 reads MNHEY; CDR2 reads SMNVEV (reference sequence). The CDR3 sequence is CASSLWGGGGRAVDEQFF. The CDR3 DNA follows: TGTGCCAGCAGTTTATGGGGTGGAGGCGGGAGGGCCGTAGATGAGCAGTTCTTC.

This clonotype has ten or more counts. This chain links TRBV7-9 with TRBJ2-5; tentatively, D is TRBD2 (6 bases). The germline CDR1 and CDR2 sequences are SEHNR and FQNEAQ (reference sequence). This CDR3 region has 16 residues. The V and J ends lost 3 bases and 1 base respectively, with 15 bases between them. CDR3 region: CASSFPKGEAQETQYF. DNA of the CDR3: TGTGCCAGCAGCTTCCCGAAAGGGGAGGCCCAAGAGACCCAGTACTTC.

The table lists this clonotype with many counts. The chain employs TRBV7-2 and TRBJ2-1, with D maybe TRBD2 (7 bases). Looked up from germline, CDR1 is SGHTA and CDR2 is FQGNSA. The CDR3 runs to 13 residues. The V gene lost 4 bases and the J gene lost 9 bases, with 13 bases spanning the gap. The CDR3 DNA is TGTGCCAGCAGCTCCGGGGGGCATGGTGAGCAGTTCTTC. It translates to CASSSGGHGEQFF.

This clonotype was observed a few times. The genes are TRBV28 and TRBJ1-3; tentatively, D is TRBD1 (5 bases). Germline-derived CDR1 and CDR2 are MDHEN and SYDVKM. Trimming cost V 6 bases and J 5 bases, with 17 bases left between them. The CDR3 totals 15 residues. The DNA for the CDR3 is TGTGCCAGCAGGACCGGGACTGAAATCAGAAACACCATATATTTT. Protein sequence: CASRTGTEIRNTIYF.

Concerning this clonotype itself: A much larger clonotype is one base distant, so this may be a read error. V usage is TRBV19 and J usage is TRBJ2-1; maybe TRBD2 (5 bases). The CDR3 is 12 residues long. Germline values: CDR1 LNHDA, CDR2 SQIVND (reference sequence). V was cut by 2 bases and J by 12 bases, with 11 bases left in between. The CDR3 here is CASSITRSAQFF. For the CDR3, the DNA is TGTGCCAGTAGTATAACTAGGAGTGCGCAGTTCTTC.

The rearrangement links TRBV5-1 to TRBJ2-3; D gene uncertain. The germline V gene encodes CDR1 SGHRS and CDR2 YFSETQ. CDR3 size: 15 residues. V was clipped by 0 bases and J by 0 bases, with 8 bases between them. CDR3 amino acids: CASSLELPSTDTQYF. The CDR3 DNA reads TGCGCCAGCAGCTTGGAGCTACCCAGCACAGATACGCAGTATTTT.

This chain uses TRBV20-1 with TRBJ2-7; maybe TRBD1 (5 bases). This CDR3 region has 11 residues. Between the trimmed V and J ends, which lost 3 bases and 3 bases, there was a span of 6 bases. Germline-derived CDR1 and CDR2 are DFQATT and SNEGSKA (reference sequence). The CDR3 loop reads CSARDNYEQYV. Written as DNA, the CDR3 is TGCAGTGCTAGGGACAACTACGAGCAGTACGTC.

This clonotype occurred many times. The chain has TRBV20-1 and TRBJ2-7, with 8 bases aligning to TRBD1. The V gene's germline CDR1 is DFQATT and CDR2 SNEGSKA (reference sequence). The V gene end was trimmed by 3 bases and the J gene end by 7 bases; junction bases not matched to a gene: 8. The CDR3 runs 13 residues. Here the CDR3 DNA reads TGCAGTGCTAGCCACCGGACAGGGTTTGAGCAGTACTTC. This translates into CSASHRTGFEQYF.

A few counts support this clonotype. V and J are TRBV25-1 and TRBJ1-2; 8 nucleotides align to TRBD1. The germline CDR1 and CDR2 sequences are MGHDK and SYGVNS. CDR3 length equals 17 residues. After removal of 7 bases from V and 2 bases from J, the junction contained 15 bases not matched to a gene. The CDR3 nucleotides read TGTGCCAGCACCGAAACGGATGGGGCAGGGGGCAACTATGGCTACACCTTC. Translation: CASTETDGAGGNYGYTF.

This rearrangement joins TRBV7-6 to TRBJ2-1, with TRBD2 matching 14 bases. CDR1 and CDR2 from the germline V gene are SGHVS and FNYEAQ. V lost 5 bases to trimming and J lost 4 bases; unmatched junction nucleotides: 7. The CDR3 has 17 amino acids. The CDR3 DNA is TGTGCCAGCAGCCGCAGAGGGACTAGCGGGGGTTACAATGAGCAGTTCTTC. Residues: CASSRRGTSGGYNEQFF.

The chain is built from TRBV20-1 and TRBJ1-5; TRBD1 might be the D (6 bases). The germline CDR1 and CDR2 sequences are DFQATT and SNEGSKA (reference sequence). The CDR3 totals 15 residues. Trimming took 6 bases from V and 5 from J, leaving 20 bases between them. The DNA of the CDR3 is TGCAGTGCAAGACGGAGGGGGGGGCGATATCAGCCCCAGCATTTT. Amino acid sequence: CSARRRGGRYQPQHF.

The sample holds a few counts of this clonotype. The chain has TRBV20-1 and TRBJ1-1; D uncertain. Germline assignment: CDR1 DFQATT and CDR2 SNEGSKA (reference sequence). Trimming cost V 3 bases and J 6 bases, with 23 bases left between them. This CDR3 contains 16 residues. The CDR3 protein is CSARAVIAGSYSEAFF. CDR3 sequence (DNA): TGCAGTGCTAGGGCTGTGATTGCCGGGTCTTACTCTGAAGCTTTCTTT.